The clone carrying this TCR beta chain was found many times. Its antigen is still unknown. This sample was taken from a study of beta chain features in type 1 diabetes. General study results and limits: A moderate, significant TCRB CDR3 shortening appeared in type 1 diabetes across four CD4+ subsets. The study notes PCR might favor shorter templates equally in patients and controls. VDJ junctions from patients with type 1 diabetes contained fewer insertions and more deletions.

The entirety of the isolated RNA underwent reverse transcription, so expressed TCRB transcripts were sequenced. Sequencing was performed with immunoSEQ multiplex PCR; in TCRdb, only in-frame clones are kept and a portion is missing. The table shows 120,000 to 150,000 clones, with 6.9% occurring only once. Central memory, naive, regulatory and stem cell-like memory CD4+ cells were sorted by CD45RO/CCR7/CD25/CD127/CD95/CD27. The TCR comes from a woman in her twenties or thirties in good health. Sequenced: central memory CD4+ T cells from blood.

CDR3 sequence (DNA): TGTGCCAGCAGAGAGAGCTCTGGGGCCAACGTCCTGACTTTC. This encodes CASRESSGANVLTF. The J gene is TRBJ2-6, the V gene TRBV7-9; no clear D gene. This CDR3 spans 14 amino acids. Trimming left V 6 bases short and J 0 bases short, with 6 bases between. Germline V CDR1 and CDR2: SEHNR, FQNEAQ (reference sequence).